These 9 T cell receptor beta chains were sequenced from one sample in a study of identical twins. TCRdb re-derived calls from the 5' RACE reads in MiXCR, one entry per CDR3 protein. The sample lists some 730,000 distinct CDR3 sequences; around a sixth were seen once. Separately, the same data were catalogued under a study of T cells expressing NK-cell markers.

Sequencing used PBMCs. The source is a woman younger than 30 in good health.

This clonotype was picked up a small number of times. The genes are TRBV9 and TRBJ2-1; D gene unclear. Trimming removed 0 bases from V and 6 bases from J, with 7 bases in between. The germline gives CDR1 SGDLS, CDR2 YYNGEE. CDR3 length equals 13 residues. The CDR3 is CASSVGSGNEQFF. In DNA form, the CDR3 reads TGTGCCAGCAGCGTAGGGTCTGGCAATGAGCAGTTCTTC. The full variable domain, completed using reference TRBV9 and TRBJ2-1, is DSGVTQTPKHLITATGQRVTLRCSPRSGDLSVYWYQQSLDQGLQFLIQYYNGEERAKGNILERFSAQQFPDLHSELNLSSLELGDSALYFCASSVGSGNEQFFGPGTRLTVL.

The CDR3 here is CASSLESGQGANEQFF. The CDR3 nucleotides read TGTGCCAGCAGCTTGGAATCGGGACAGGGGGCCAATGAGCAGTTCTTC. V gene TRBV7-9 combines with J gene TRBJ2-1; TRBD1 matches at 12 bases. The CDR3 totals 16 residues. Germline V lookup: CDR1 SEHNR, CDR2 FQNEAQ (reference sequence). V gave up 3 bases and J gave up 6 bases; unmatched junction bases: 6.

The chain is built from TRBV12-3 or TRBV12-4 and TRBJ1-2, with a tentative D call TRBD1 (5 bases). Trimming left V 7 bases short and J 0 bases short, with 15 bases between. This CDR3 has 15 amino acids. The CDR3 spells CASTYRDGANYGYTF. The CDR3 region has the DNA TGTGCCAGCACGTACCGGGACGGAGCTAACTATGGCTACACCTTC.

This clonotype has just a few counts. CDR3 sequence (DNA): TGTGCCAGCAGTTTTGTTGAGGTTGAAGCTTTCTTT. Translating gives CASSFVEVEAFF. This rearrangement joins TRBV12-3 or TRBV12-4 to TRBJ1-1; unclear D gene. The CDR3 contains 12 residues. Trimming removed 3 bases from V and 7 bases from J, with 9 bases in between.

This clonotype has a handful of counts. This chain joins TRBV27 and TRBJ2-7, with D unresolved. The CDR3 runs 11 residues. Germline CDR1 and CDR2: MNHEY and SMNVEV (reference sequence). With 6 bases removed from V and 7 bases from J, the gap between germline ends came to 10 bases. Written as DNA, the CDR3 is TGTGCCAGCAGAGGCCCCCGGGAGCAGTACTTC. This encodes CASRGPREQYF.

This clonotype has just a few counts. A read error may account for a junction end that differs from germline. This chain links TRBV12-3 or TRBV12-4 with TRBJ1-1, with unresolved D. The CDR3 has 12 residues. CDR3 protein: CASILGGTEAFF. CDR3 in DNA: TGTGCCAGCATTTTAGGCGGCACTGAAGCTTTCTTT.

At least ten counts were recorded for this clonotype. The chain joins TRBV12-3 or TRBV12-4 to TRBJ2-2, with unresolved D. The CDR3 extends over 14 amino acids. Trimming shortened V by 6 bases and J by 3 bases, and 11 bases separated the two germline ends. The CDR3 DNA reads as TGTGCCAGCAGCTCTAGAACAGACACCGGGGAGCTGTTTTTT. Protein sequence: CASSSRTDTGELFF.

The sample holds a few counts of this clonotype. The V and J genes are TRBV20-1 and TRBJ1-5, with D perhaps TRBD1 (5 bases). The V end was cut by 3 bases, the J end by 6 bases, with 15 bases between. The CDR3 is 14 amino acids. CDR1 DFQATT and CDR2 SNEGSKA come from the germline V gene (reference sequence). CDR3 coding DNA: TGCAGTGCTAGTAGTCAGGGAGTGACTCAGCCCCAGCATTTT. Translating gives CSASSQGVTQPQHF.

This clonotype has only a few counts. The chain combines TRBV6-6 with TRBJ2-7; maybe TRBD2 (5 bases). V shed 8 bases and J shed 5 bases, with 10 bases lying between them. Germline V lookup: CDR1 MNHNY, CDR2 SVGAGI (reference sequence). CDR3 size: 11 residues. CDR3 DNA sequence: TGTGCCAGCCTTTCCGGGGACGAGCAGTACTTC. Its protein is CASLSGDEQYF.